This is a list of T cell receptor beta chains from one sample in a study of cytomegalovirus exposure and HLA in healthy donors. The repertoire was sequenced with immunoSEQ multiplex PCR; TCRdb's copy has only in-frame clones and lacks some. This sample has under 200,000 clones, with more than 75% found just once. Sequenced material: PBMCs. The receptor set was obtained from a man aged 18-30 years in good health and CMV-seropositive. CDR3s include the opening cysteine and the closing phenylalanine or tryptophan. Fields, in order: V gene, clone size, J gene, D gene, CDR3 protein, CDR3 DNA. The D gene is left open where the match is weak. For some rows the clone size is stated as once, few or many, or as a class when expanded; others skip it.

v_gene: TRBV6-5
abundance: -
j_gene: TRBJ2-1
d_gene: TRBD1
CDR3aa: CASRSTGVGYNEQFF
CDR3nt: TGTGCCAGCAGATCGACAGGGGTTGGGTACAATGAGCAGTTCTTC

v_gene: TRBV5-1
abundance: -
j_gene: TRBJ2-3
d_gene: TRBD2
CDR3aa: CASSSLAGGSTDTQYF
CDR3nt: TGCGCCAGCAGCTCCCTAGCGGGAGGGAGCACAGATACGCAGTATTTT

v_gene: TRBV7-2
abundance: -
j_gene: TRBJ2-5
d_gene: TRBD2
CDR3aa: CASSLALASGQETQYF
CDR3nt: TGTGCCAGCAGCTTAGCCCTAGCTAGCGGACAAGAGACCCAGTACTTC

v_gene: TRBV11-1
abundance: -
j_gene: TRBJ2-1
d_gene: TRBD2
CDR3aa: CASSIGRAGPHNEQFF
CDR3nt: TGTGCCAGCAGCATTGGACGAGCGGGGCCTCACAATGAGCAGTTCTTC

v_gene: TRBV5-5
abundance: -
j_gene: TRBJ2-1
d_gene: -
CDR3aa: CASSLQSLAEQFF
CDR3nt: TGTGCCAGCAGCTTGCAATCACTTGCCGAGCAGTTCTTC

v_gene: TRBV19
abundance: few
j_gene: TRBJ1-2
d_gene: -
CDR3aa: CASSSGANYGYTF
CDR3nt: TGTGCCAGTAGTTCCGGTGCTAACTATGGCTACACCTTC

v_gene: TRBV6-9
abundance: -
j_gene: TRBJ1-5
d_gene: TRBD1
CDR3aa: CASTNRFRDSYNQPQHF
CDR3nt: TGTGCCAGCACTAATCGCTTCCGGGACAGCTACAATCAGCCCCAGCATTTT

v_gene: TRBV28
abundance: -
j_gene: TRBJ2-7
d_gene: -
CDR3aa: CASSPEFPKQYF
CDR3nt: TGTGCCAGCAGTCCCGAGTTCCCAAAGCAGTACTTC

v_gene: TRBV27
abundance: once
j_gene: TRBJ2-1
d_gene: TRBD2
CDR3aa: CASRPSGRARVDRYNEQFF
CDR3nt: TGTGCCAGCAGGCCCAGCGGGAGGGCCAGAGTGGACCGTTACAATGAGCAGTTCTTC

v_gene: TRBV29-1
abundance: -
j_gene: TRBJ2-1
d_gene: -
CDR3aa: CSVVGQPYNEQFF
CDR3nt: TGCAGCGTTGTGGGCCAACCCTACAATGAGCAGTTCTTC

v_gene: TRBV5-1
abundance: -
j_gene: TRBJ2-1
d_gene: TRBD2
CDR3aa: CASSSGTSGLVNEQFF
CDR3nt: TGCGCCAGCAGCTCCGGGACTAGCGGTTTGGTCAATGAGCAGTTCTTC

v_gene: TRBV5-1
abundance: -
j_gene: TRBJ1-1
d_gene: TRBD1
CDR3aa: CASSLEGAIEAFF
CDR3nt: TGCGCCAGCAGCTTGGAGGGGGCTATTGAAGCTTTCTTT

v_gene: TRBV28
abundance: -
j_gene: TRBJ1-1
d_gene: -
CDR3aa: CASSPQVVATEAFF
CDR3nt: TGTGCCAGCAGTCCGCAAGTTGTAGCCACTGAAGCTTTCTTT

v_gene: TRBV2
abundance: few
j_gene: TRBJ1-5
d_gene: -
CDR3aa: CASSLLDYQPQHF
CDR3nt: TGTGCCAGCAGTCTATTAGACTATCAGCCCCAGCATTTT

v_gene: TRBV6-1
abundance: -
j_gene: TRBJ2-6
d_gene: -
CDR3aa: CASSARQISGANVLTF
CDR3nt: TGTGCCAGCAGTGCCAGACAGATCTCTGGGGCCAACGTCCTGACTTTC

v_gene: TRBV9
abundance: -
j_gene: TRBJ2-7
d_gene: TRBD1
CDR3aa: CASSFGTGEGEQYF
CDR3nt: TGTGCCAGCAGCTTTGGGACAGGGGAGGGCGAGCAGTACTTC

v_gene: TRBV2
abundance: once
j_gene: TRBJ2-2
d_gene: TRBD1
CDR3aa: CASRRGQEYTGELFF
CDR3nt: TGTGCCAGCAGGAGGGGACAGGAGTACACCGGGGAGCTGTTTTTT

v_gene: TRBV4-3
abundance: -
j_gene: TRBJ2-5
d_gene: TRBD2
CDR3aa: CASSQLPGGRETQYF
CDR3nt: TGCGCCAGCAGCCAGCTACCGGGAGGGAGAGAGACCCAGTACTTC

v_gene: TRBV7-2
abundance: -
j_gene: TRBJ2-5
d_gene: TRBD2
CDR3aa: CASSVPGLAVETQYF
CDR3nt: TGTGCCAGCAGCGTACCGGGACTAGCGGTAGAGACCCAGTACTTC

v_gene: TRBV9
abundance: -
j_gene: TRBJ2-1
d_gene: -
CDR3aa: CASSDPNGNEQFF
CDR3nt: TGTGCCAGCAGCGACCCTAACGGCAATGAGCAGTTCTTC

v_gene: TRBV27
abundance: -
j_gene: TRBJ1-1
d_gene: -
CDR3aa: CASSFGAIGEAFF
CDR3nt: TGTGCCAGCAGTTTTGGGGCCATTGGTGAAGCTTTCTTT

v_gene: TRBV11-2
abundance: -
j_gene: TRBJ2-1
d_gene: TRBD2
CDR3aa: CASSPRMLAASNEQFF
CDR3nt: TGTGCCAGCAGCCCCCGAATGCTAGCGGCGTCCAATGAGCAGTTCTTC

v_gene: TRBV28
abundance: few
j_gene: TRBJ2-7
d_gene: -
CDR3aa: CASTRGAQESSEQYF
CDR3nt: TGTGCCAGCACTCGGGGGGCGCAAGAGTCCAGCGAGCAGTACTTC

v_gene: TRBV2
abundance: -
j_gene: TRBJ2-7
d_gene: TRBD2
CDR3aa: CASGERERYEQYF
CDR3nt: TGTGCCAGCGGCGAGCGGGAGCGCTACGAGCAGTACTTC

v_gene: TRBV4-2
abundance: few
j_gene: TRBJ1-4
d_gene: -
CDR3aa: CASSQEQTGEKLFF
CDR3nt: TGTGCCAGCAGCCAAGAACAGACAGGAGAAAAACTGTTTTTT

v_gene: TRBV18
abundance: -
j_gene: TRBJ1-1
d_gene: -
CDR3aa: CASSHTNRGGEDLTEAFF
CDR3nt: TGTGCCAGCTCACACACAAACCGGGGGGGTGAAGACCTCACTGAAGCTTTCTTT

v_gene: TRBV29-1
abundance: -
j_gene: TRBJ2-4
d_gene: TRBD1
CDR3aa: CSVGTGLDIQYF
CDR3nt: TGCAGCGTCGGGACAGGGCTAGACATTCAGTACTTC

v_gene: TRBV7-9
abundance: -
j_gene: TRBJ2-1
d_gene: -
CDR3aa: CASSTVDEQFF
CDR3nt: TGTGCCAGCAGCACTGTCGATGAGCAGTTCTTC

v_gene: TRBV6-1
abundance: once
j_gene: TRBJ2-6
d_gene: TRBD2
CDR3aa: CASSVAGSSGANVLTF
CDR3nt: TGTGCCAGCAGTGTAGCGGGGAGCTCTGGGGCCAACGTCCTGACTTTC

v_gene: TRBV30
abundance: -
j_gene: TRBJ2-3
d_gene: TRBD1
CDR3aa: CAWGTGGNTDTQYF
CDR3nt: TGTGCCTGGGGGACAGGGGGGAACACAGATACGCAGTATTTT

v_gene: TRBV6-1
abundance: -
j_gene: TRBJ1-5
d_gene: -
CDR3aa: CASSEEAGAGNQPQHF
CDR3nt: TGTGCCAGCAGTGAAGAGGCAGGGGCTGGCAATCAGCCCCAGCATTTT

v_gene: TRBV29-1
abundance: -
j_gene: TRBJ2-7
d_gene: -
CDR3aa: CSATGQGSYEQYF
CDR3nt: TGCAGCGCCACTGGGCAGGGCTCTTACGAGCAGTACTTC

v_gene: TRBV30
abundance: -
j_gene: TRBJ1-1
d_gene: -
CDR3aa: CAWSAWTVNTEAFF
CDR3nt: TGTGCCTGGAGTGCGTGGACAGTGAACACTGAAGCTTTCTTT

v_gene: TRBV19
abundance: -
j_gene: TRBJ2-2
d_gene: TRBD1
CDR3aa: CASSTGTGHTGELFF
CDR3nt: TGTGCCAGTAGTACGGGGACAGGGCACACCGGGGAGCTGTTTTTT

v_gene: TRBV28
abundance: -
j_gene: TRBJ2-7
d_gene: TRBD1
CDR3aa: CASSLGGGGQGAYEQYF
CDR3nt: TGTGCCAGCAGTTTAGGCGGGGGAGGACAGGGGGCCTACGAGCAGTACTTC

v_gene: TRBV7-8
abundance: -
j_gene: TRBJ2-3
d_gene: TRBD2
CDR3aa: CASSWGLASTDTQYF
CDR3nt: TGTGCCAGCAGCTGGGGACTAGCGAGCACAGATACGCAGTATTTT

v_gene: TRBV6-5
abundance: -
j_gene: TRBJ1-2
d_gene: TRBD1
CDR3aa: CASTPGQGSKETF
CDR3nt: TGTGCCAGCACCCCGGGACAGGGGTCCAAGGAGACCTTC

v_gene: TRBV28
abundance: -
j_gene: TRBJ2-3
d_gene: TRBD2
CDR3aa: CASPPGLAGGDSTDTQYF
CDR3nt: TGTGCCAGCCCCCCCGGACTAGCGGGAGGGGATAGCACAGATACGCAGTATTTT

v_gene: TRBV4-2
abundance: once
j_gene: TRBJ2-1
d_gene: -
CDR3aa: CASSQGLLSEQFF
CDR3nt: TGTGCCAGCAGCCAGGGACTGTTGAGTGAGCAGTTCTTC

v_gene: TRBV27
abundance: -
j_gene: TRBJ2-7
d_gene: TRBD2
CDR3aa: CASSSLAGGPHEQYF
CDR3nt: TGTGCCAGCAGTTCTCTGGCGGGAGGGCCCCACGAGCAGTACTTC